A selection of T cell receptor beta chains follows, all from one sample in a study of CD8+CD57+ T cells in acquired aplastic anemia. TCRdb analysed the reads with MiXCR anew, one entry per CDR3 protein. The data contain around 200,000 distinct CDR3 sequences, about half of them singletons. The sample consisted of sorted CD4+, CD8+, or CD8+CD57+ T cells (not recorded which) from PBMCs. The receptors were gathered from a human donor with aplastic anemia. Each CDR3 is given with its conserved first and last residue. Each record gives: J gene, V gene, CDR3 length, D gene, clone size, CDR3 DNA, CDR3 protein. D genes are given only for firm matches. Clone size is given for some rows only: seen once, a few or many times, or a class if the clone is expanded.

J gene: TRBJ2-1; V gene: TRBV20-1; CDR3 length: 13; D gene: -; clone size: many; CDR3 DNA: TGCAGTGCCAGGAGGGACTTTACTCCTGAGCAGTTCTTC; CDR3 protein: CSARRDFTPEQFF
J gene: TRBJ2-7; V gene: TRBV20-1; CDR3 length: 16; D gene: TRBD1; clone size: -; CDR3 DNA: TGCAGTGCTAGGGGATTGGACAGGGGGATTTCCTACGAGCAGTACTTC; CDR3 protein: CSARGLDRGISYEQYF
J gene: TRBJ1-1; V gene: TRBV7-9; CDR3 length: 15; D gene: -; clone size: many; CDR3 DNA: TGTGCCAGCAGCTTAGGTCGGGGATGGAATACTGAAGCTTTCTTT; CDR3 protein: CASSLGRGWNTEAFF
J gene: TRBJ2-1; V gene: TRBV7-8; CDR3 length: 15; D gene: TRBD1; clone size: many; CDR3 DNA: TGTGCCAGCAGCTCACGTGGACAGGGAGGCAATGAGCAGTTCTTC; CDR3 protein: CASSSRGQGGNEQFF
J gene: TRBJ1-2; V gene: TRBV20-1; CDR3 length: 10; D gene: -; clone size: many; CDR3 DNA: TGCAGGGCCGAGGGGGATGGCTACACCTTC; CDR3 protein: CRAEGDGYTF
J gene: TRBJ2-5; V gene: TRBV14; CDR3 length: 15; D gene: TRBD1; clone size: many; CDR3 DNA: TGTGCCAGCAGCCCGTACAGGGGGCGCGGGGAGACCCAGTACTTC; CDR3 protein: CASSPYRGRGETQYF
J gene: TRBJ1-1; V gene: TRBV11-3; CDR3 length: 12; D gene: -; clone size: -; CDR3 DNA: TGTGCCAGCAGCTTTTGGGGCACTGAAGCTTTCTTT; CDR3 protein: CASSFWGTEAFF
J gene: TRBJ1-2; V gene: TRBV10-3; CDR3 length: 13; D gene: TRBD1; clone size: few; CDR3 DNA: TGTGCCATCCGACAGGGAAGGGACTATGGCTACACCTTC; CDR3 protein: CAIRQGRDYGYTF
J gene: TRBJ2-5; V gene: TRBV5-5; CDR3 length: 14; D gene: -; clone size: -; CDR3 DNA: TGTGCCAGCGGCTTGGAGGGGGGGAGGGAGACCCAGTACTTC; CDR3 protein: CASGLEGGRETQYF
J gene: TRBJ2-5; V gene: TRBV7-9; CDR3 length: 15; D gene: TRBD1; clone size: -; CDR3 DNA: TGTGCCAGCAGCTTACCCCCACAGGGGGGAGAGACCCAGTACTTC; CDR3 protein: CASSLPPQGGETQYF